This T cell receptor (beta chain) is from a study of shared clonotypes between healthy human individuals. Sequenced by immunoSEQ multiplex PCR; TCRdb stores in-frame clones only, minus some. The sample shows under 85,000 clones, 60% to 65% of them seen only once. A remark on this clone: The same CDR3 also results from other DNA sequences found in this sample.

Donors were healthy HIV-negative adults without recent acute infections or vaccinations. The authors combined CD45RO+ cells with CCR7-negative CD45RA+ TemRA cells as CD8 memory. CDR3 length: 11 residues. Between the trimmed V and J ends, which lost 3 bases and 4 bases, there was a span of 4 bases. CDR1 is MDHEN and CDR2 is SYDVKM in the germline V gene. The sample consisted of memory CD8+ T cells sorted from blood. The subset is: CD45RO+ cells pooled with CCR7-negative TemRA cells. The TCR originated in a man younger than 45 in good health. The chain combines TRBV28 with TRBJ2-7; no clear D gene. CDR3 region: CASSFLYEQYF. DNA for the CDR3: TGTGCCAGCAGTTTCTTATACGAGCAGTACTTC.